Listed below are T cell receptor beta chains from one sample, sequenced in a study of spatial heterogeneity in lung cancer. TCRdb re-derived calls from the 5' RACE reads in MiXCR, one entry per CDR3 protein. The profile shows around 24,000 distinct CDR3 sequences, 13% of them singletons. This specimen was PBMCs, taken at surgery. The receptors come from a female donor with early-stage non-small cell lung cancer. CDR3s include the opening cysteine and the closing phenylalanine or tryptophan. The order of the fields is J gene, clone size, D gene, V gene, CDR3 DNA, CDR3 protein. The D gene is left open where the match is weak. Where a row states a size, it is once, few, many or the class of an expanded clone; other rows omit it.

TRBJ2-1	.	.	TRBV6-5	TGTGCCAGCAGTTACTCGATTAGTGGCACGGGGAATGAGCAGTTCTTC	CASSYSISGTGNEQFF
TRBJ2-2	many	.	TRBV6-6	TGTGCCAGCAGTTGGACGGGCACCGGGGAGCTGTTTTTT	CASSWTGTGELFF
TRBJ2-3	.	.	TRBV5-3	TGTGCCAGAAGCTTCACAGGGTCTTATCAGGGTACAGATACGCAGTATTTT	CARSFTGSYQGTDTQYF
TRBJ2-3	many	TRBD2	TRBV12-3/TRBV12-4	TGTGCCAGCAGCACAGGTAGCGGGATCTCCACAGATACGCAGTATTTT	CASSTGSGISTDTQYF
TRBJ1-2	many	.	TRBV27	TGTGCCAGCAGAGGGGGGGGAACTGGTCCCACCAACTATGGCTACACCTTC	CASRGGGTGPTNYGYTF
TRBJ1-6	many	.	TRBV19	TGTGCCAGCGACGACAGAAGGAATTCACCCCTCCACTTT	CASDDRRNSPLHF
TRBJ1-3	.	.	TRBV6-1	TGTGCCAGCAGATCTTTCCAGGGGACTGGAAACACCATATATTTT	CASRSFQGTGNTIYF
TRBJ2-1	.	.	TRBV30	TGTGCCTGGGAAACCGGGGGCAATGAGCAGTTCTTC	CAWETGGNEQFF
TRBJ2-1	many	TRBD1	TRBV7-9	TGTGCCAGCGTGCCGAGGACAGGGGGCAATGAGCAGTTCTTC	CASVPRTGGNEQFF
TRBJ1-1	many	.	TRBV28	TGTGCCAGCAGTTTACCACATGAAGCTTTCTTT	CASSLPHEAFF
TRBJ1-3	few	.	TRBV2	TGTGCCAGCAGCATGACAGGCTCTGGAAACACCATATATTTT	CASSMTGSGNTIYF
TRBJ1-5	few	.	TRBV7-8	TGTGCCAGCAGCGGGCGGGACCACTATAGCAATCAGCCCCAGCATTTT	CASSGRDHYSNQPQHF
TRBJ1-2	many	.	TRBV3-1	TGTGCCAGCAGCCAACGGCAGGGTTGGTATGGCTACACCTTC	CASSQRQGWYGYTF
TRBJ1-1	many	.	TRBV11-1	TGTGCCAGCAGCTCACAGGACGGCTACACTGAAGCTTTCTTT	CASSSQDGYTEAFF
TRBJ2-1	many	.	TRBV19	TGTGCCAGTAGTATTGTTGTAGGGGGAAATGAGCAGTTCTTC	CASSIVVGGNEQFF
TRBJ2-3	many	TRBD1	TRBV18	TGTGCCAGCTCACGCGGACAGGGGTCTAGCACAGATACGCAGTATTTT	CASSRGQGSSTDTQYF
TRBJ2-1	.	TRBD2	TRBV27	TGTGCCAGCTCTCGCGGTAGCGGGAGCAATGAGCAGTTCTTC	CASSRGSGSNEQFF
TRBJ1-1	.	.	TRBV11-2	TGTGCCAGCAGCTTAATTTCTGGTGAAGCTTTCTTT	CASSLISGEAFF
TRBJ2-7	many	.	TRBV7-9	TGTGCCAGCACCGACAGACAAAGCGGGTCGAGCTCCTACGAGCAGTACTTC	CASTDRQSGSSSYEQYF
TRBJ1-2	many	.	TRBV3-1	TGTGCCAGCAGCCAAGCGCTGGGAGCCTATGGCTACACCTTC	CASSQALGAYGYTF
TRBJ2-7	.	.	TRBV18	TGTGCCAGCTCACCACCGGCAACTAGCTACCACGAGCAGTACTTC	CASSPPATSYHEQYF